This T cell receptor beta chain was observed in a study of shared clonotypes between healthy human individuals. Study background: Those who served as donors were two women and a few men between the ages of 18 and 49.

Selected positively for CCR7 and CD45RO-negative, naive CD8 cells excluded terminally differentiated effector memory CD45RA+ cells. On this clone: What it binds is not known.

The study's findings and limits: What naive subsets generally showed was a larger estimated richness than memory subsets showed.

Libraries were prepared by immunoSEQ multiplex PCR; TCRdb keeps only in-frame clonotypes and omits some of them. The table shows roughly 2.1 million clones, with about 93% occurring only once. Germline-derived CDR1 and CDR2 are MDHEN and SYDVKM. V gave up 7 bases and J gave up 2 bases, with 21 bases separating them. The CDR3 contains 17 residues. This clonotype originated in a man between 18 and 35 years old in good health. Some clones in this sample may be carry-over from other donors' samples. Sequenced material: naive CD8+ T cells from PBMCs. The chain employs TRBV28 and TRBJ2-1; D may correspond to TRBD1 or TRBD2 (5 bases each). The CDR3 sequence: CASTQTPAGAPYNEQFF. CDR3 bases: TGTGCCAGCACCCAAACCCCAGCCGGGGCCCCCTACAATGAGCAGTTCTTC.